This T cell receptor beta chain originates from a study of circulating tumor DNA in untreated peripheral T-cell lymphoma. A remark on this clone: Its matching antigen is unknown.

TCRdb's table, derived via immunoSEQ multiplex PCR, lists solely in-frame clones and lacks some. The data hold some 7,000 clones, with approximately 76% observed a single time. This tumor tissue came from a pretreatment baseline collection. CDR1 is SGHNT and CDR2 is YENEEA in the germline V gene. The CDR3 sequence is 16 residues long. Trimming took off 5 bases at V and 4 bases at J, with 18 bases between the two ends. Findings of the study overall: In about 80% of patients, tumor-specific clonotypes were identified.

The material sequenced was tumor tissue. V and J are TRBV11-3 and TRBJ2-1; weak D call: TRBD2 (6 bases). This TCR was recovered from a human donor with peripheral T-cell lymphoma. The CDR3 DNA follows: TGTGCCAGCAGCCGAGGTGGTTCGGCGGGATACAATGAGCAGTTCTTC. Protein: CASSRGGSAGYNEQFF. Full variable domain (remainder filled in from reference TRBV11-3 and TRBJ2-1): EAGVVQSPRYKIIEKKQPVAFWCNPISGHNTLYWYLQNLGQGPELLIRYENEEAVDDSQLPKDRFSAERLKGVDSTLKIQPAELGDSAVYLCASSRGGSAGYNEQFFGPGTRLTVL.